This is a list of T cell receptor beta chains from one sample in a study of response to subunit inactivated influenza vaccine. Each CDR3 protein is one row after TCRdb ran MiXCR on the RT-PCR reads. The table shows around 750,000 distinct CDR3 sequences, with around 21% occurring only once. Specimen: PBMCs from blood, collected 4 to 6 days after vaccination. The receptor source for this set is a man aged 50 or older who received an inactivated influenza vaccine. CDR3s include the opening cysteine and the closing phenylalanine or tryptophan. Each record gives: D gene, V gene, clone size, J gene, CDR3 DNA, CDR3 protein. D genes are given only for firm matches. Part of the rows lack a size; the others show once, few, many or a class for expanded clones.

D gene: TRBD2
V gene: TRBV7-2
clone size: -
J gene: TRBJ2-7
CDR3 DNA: TGTGCCAGCAGCTTCGCGGGGGACGCAACCTACGAGCAGTACTTC
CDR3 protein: CASSFAGDATYEQYF

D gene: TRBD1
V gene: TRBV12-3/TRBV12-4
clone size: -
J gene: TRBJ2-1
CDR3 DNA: TGTGCCAGCAGTCCCTACCCGGGACAGGGCCTCAATGAGCAGTTCTTC
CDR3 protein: CASSPYPGQGLNEQFF

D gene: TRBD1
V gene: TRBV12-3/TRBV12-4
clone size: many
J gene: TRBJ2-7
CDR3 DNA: TGTGCCAGCACCAGGGGGCTATTTCCCTACGAGCAGTACTTC
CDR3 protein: CASTRGLFPYEQYF

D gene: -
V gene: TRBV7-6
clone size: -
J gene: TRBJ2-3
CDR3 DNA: TGTGCCAGCAGCTTGGGCCTTCTAGGCACAGATACGCAGTATTTT
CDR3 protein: CASSLGLLGTDTQYF

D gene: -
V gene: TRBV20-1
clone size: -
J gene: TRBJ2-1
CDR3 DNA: TGCAGTGCTAGACCGGGAGCCTTGGCGGAGCAGTTCTTC
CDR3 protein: CSARPGALAEQFF

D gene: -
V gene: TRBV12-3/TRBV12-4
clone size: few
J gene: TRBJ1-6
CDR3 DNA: TGTGCCAGCAGTTTCAGACAGGATAATTCACCCCTCCACTTT
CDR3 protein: CASSFRQDNSPLHF

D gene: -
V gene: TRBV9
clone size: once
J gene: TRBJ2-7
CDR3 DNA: TGTGCCAGCAGCGTAGAGGCAGGGGGGGCCTCCTACGAGCAGTACTTC
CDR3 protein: CASSVEAGGASYEQYF

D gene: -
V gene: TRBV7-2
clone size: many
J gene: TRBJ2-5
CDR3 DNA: TGTGCCAGCAGAGGTCCCGGGGAGACCCAGTACTTC
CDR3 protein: CASRGPGETQYF

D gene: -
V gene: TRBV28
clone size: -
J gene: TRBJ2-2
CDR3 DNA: TGTGCCAGCAGCCCTGCAAAGAACACCGGGGAGCTGTTTTTT
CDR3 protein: CASSPAKNTGELFF

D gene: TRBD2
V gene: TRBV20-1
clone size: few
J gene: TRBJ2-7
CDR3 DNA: TGCAGTGTTAGGAAGCGGGAGAATGCCTACGAGCAGTACTTC
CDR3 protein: CSVRKRENAYEQYF

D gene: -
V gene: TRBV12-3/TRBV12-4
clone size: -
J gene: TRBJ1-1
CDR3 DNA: TGTGCCAGCAGTTCGGGACCCTGGAACACTGAAGCTTTCTTT
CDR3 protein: CASSSGPWNTEAFF

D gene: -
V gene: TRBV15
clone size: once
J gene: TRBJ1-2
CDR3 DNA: TGTGCCACCAGCAGAGATTTAGCTGCTGGCGGCTACACCTTC
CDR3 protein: CATSRDLAAGGYTF

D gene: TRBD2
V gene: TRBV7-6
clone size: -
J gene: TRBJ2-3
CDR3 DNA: TGTGCCAGCAGCGCCCGGACTAGCGGACCCACAGATACGCAGTATTTT
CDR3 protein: CASSARTSGPTDTQYF

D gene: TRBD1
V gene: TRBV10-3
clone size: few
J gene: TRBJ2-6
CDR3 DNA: TGTGCCATCAGTGATAGGACAGGGGGCGCGATAGCCAACGTCCTGACTTTC
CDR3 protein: CAISDRTGGAIANVLTF

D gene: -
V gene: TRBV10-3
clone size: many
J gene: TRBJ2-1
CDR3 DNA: TGTGCCGCAGCGGGCCCTACTAATGAGCAGTTCTTC
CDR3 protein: CAAAGPTNEQFF

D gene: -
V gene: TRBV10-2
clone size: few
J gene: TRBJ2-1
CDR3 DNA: TGCGCCAGCAGCGCAACCAGGTCCTACAATGAGCAGTTCTTC
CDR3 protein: CASSATRSYNEQFF

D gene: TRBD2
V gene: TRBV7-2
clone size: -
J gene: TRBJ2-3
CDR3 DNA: TGTGCCAGCAGCTTAACCCTAGCGGGAGGGCCTTATCTCACAGATACGCAGTATTTT
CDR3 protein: CASSLTLAGGPYLTDTQYF

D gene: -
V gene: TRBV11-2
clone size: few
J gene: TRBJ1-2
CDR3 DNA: TGTGCCAGCAGCCCGGGACTCGATGGCTACACCTTC
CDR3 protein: CASSPGLDGYTF

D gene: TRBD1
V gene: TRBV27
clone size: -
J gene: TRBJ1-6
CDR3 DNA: TGTGCCAGCGGGGAGGGGGCTCATTCACCCCTCCACTTT
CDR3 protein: CASGEGAHSPLHF

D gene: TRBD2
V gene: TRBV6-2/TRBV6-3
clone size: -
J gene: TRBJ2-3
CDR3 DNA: TGTGCCAGCAGTCCAGGTTCGACTAGCGGGGGGACAGATACGCAGTATTTT
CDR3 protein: CASSPGSTSGGTDTQYF

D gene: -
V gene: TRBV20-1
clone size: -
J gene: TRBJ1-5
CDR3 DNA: TGCAGTGCTAGCGGTCTGGGTCCCCTGGCAGGGCCCCAGCATTTT
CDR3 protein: CSASGLGPLAGPQHF

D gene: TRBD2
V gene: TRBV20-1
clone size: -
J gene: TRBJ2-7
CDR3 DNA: TGCAGTGCTAGAGACCCGGGACTAGCGGGAGTACGTGACGAGCAGTACTTC
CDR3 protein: CSARDPGLAGVRDEQYF

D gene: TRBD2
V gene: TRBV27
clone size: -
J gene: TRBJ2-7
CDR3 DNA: TGTGCCACCATGGGACTAGCTCAGGCCGAGCAGTACTTC
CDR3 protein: CATMGLAQAEQYF

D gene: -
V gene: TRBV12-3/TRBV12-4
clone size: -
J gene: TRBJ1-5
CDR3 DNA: TGTGCCAGCAGTCCGACAGGTCAGCCCCAGCATTTT
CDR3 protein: CASSPTGQPQHF

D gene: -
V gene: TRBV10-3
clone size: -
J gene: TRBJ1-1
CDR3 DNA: TGTGCCATCCGGCGCGGGGAGGCTGAAGCTTTCTTT
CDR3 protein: CAIRRGEAEAFF

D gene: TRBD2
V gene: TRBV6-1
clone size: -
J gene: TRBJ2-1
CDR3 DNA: TGTGCCAGCAGTCCACTTAGCGGGGGGGATTCCTACAATGAGCAGTTCTTC
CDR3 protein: CASSPLSGGDSYNEQFF

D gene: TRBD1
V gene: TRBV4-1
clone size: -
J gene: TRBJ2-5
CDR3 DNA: TGCGCCAGCAGCCACGGCGGGACAGGGTCTCAAGAGACCCAGTACTTC
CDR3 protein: CASSHGGTGSQETQYF

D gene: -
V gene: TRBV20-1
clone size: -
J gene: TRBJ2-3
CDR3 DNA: TGCAGTGCTAGTAGTAGCGGCGAGGGCGCTAGCACAGATACGCAGTATTTT
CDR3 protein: CSASSSGEGASTDTQYF

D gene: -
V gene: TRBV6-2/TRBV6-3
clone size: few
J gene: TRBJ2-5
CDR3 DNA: TGTGCCAGCAGTCCTCCGGACGGAATTAGGGAGACCCAGTACTTC
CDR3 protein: CASSPPDGIRETQYF

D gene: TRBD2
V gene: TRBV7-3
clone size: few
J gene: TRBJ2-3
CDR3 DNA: TGTGCCAGCAGCTTAGGGGCCCTAGCGGCGGTGGATACGCAGTATTTT
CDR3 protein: CASSLGALAAVDTQYF

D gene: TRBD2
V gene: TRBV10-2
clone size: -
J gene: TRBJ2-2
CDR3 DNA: TGCGCCAGCACAGAGGCGGGGGGGCCGACCGGGGAGCTGTTTTTT
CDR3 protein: CASTEAGGPTGELFF

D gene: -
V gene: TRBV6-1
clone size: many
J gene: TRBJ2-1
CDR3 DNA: TGTGCCAGCAGTGAAGGGGGGGGCTTTGAGCAGTTCTTC
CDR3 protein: CASSEGGGFEQFF

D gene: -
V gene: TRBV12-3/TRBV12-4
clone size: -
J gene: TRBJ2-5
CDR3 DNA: TGTGCCAGCAGTCTAGACGTGTATGTGACCCAGTACTTC
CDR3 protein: CASSLDVYVTQYF

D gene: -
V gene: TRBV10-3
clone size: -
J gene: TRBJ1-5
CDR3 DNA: TGTGCCATCAGTGAGTCGCGGACTAATCAGCCCCAGCATTTT
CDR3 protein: CAISESRTNQPQHF

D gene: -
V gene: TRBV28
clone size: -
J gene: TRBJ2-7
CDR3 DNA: TGTACCAGCAGTACCCTTCTAACCTCCCAGGGAAACTACTACGAGCAGTACTTC
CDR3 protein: CTSSTLLTSQGNYYEQYF

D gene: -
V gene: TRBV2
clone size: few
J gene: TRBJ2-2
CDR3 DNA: TGTGCCAGCAGTGCGGGCCAGGGGTTCGCGAACACCGGGGAGCTGTTTTTT
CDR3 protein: CASSAGQGFANTGELFF

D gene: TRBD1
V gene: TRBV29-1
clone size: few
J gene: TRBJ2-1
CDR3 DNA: TGCAGCGTAGATGTGACAGGGATAAATGAGCAGTTCTTC
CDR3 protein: CSVDVTGINEQFF